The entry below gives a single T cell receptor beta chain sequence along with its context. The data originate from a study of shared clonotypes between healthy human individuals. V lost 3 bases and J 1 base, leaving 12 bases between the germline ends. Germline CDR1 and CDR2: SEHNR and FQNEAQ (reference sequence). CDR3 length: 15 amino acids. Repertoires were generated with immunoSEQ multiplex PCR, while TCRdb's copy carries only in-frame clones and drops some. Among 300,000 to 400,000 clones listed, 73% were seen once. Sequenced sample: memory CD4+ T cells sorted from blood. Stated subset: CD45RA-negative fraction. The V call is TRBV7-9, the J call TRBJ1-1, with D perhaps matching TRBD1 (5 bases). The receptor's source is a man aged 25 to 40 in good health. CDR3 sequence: CASSFNRNPNTEAFF. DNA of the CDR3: TGTGCCAGCAGCTTTAACAGGAACCCGAACACTGAAGCTTTCTTT.